The following is a T cell receptor (beta chain) sequence with its context. The sample is drawn from a study of response to subunit inactivated influenza vaccine. Germline CDR1 reads SEHNR; CDR2 reads FQNEAQ (reference sequence). Trimming shortened V by 5 bases and J by 2 bases, and 10 bases separated the two germline ends. This CDR3 is 14 amino acids long. TCRdb reprocessed the RT-PCR reads via MiXCR and lists one record per CDR3 protein. The sample has under 550,000 distinct CDR3 sequences; under 8.5% are singletons. The receptor was isolated from a man between 50 and 75 years old who received an inactivated influenza vaccine. Sample: PBMCs from blood, taken approximately 25 months after vaccination. The chain joins TRBV7-9 to TRBJ2-1; D is unclear. CDR3 nucleotides: TGTGCCAGCAGCCCCCCTGTCCCCTACAATGAGCAGTTCTTC. Translated, it gives CASSPPVPYNEQFF.